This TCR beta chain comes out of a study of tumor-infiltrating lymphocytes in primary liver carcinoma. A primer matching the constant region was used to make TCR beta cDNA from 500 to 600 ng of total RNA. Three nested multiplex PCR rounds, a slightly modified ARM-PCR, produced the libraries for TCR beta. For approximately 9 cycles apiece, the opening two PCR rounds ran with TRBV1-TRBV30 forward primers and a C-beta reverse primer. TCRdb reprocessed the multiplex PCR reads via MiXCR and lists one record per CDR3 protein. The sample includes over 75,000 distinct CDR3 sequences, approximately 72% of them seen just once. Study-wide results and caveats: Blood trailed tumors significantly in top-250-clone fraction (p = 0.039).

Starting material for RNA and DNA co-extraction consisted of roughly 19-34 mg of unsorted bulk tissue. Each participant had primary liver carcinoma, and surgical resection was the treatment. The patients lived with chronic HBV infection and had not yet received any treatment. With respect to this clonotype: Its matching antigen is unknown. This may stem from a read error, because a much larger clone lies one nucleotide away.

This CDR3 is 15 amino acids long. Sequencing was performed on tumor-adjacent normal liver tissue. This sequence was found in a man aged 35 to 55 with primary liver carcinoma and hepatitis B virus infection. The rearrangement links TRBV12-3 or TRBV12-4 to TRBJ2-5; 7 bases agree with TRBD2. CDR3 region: CASSSRGLVGETQCF. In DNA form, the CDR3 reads TGTGCCAGCAGTTCGCGCGGACTAGTGGGGGAGACCCAGTGCTTC.